Described below is a single T cell receptor beta chain sequence and its context. This specimen belongs to a study of CD8 T cells in Susac syndrome. The CDR3 runs to 14 residues. Germline V gives CDR1 DFQATT, CDR2 SNEGSKA (reference sequence). The trim removed 6 bases at V and 12 bases at J, leaving 17 bases unmatched. The authors reverse transcribed roughly 0.45 to 1 ug RNA with random hexamers. TCRdb recomputed calls from the immunoSEQ multiplex PCR reads with MiXCR, one row per CDR3 protein. The data show some 190,000 distinct CDR3 sequences, about 94% seen once. Specimen: CD4+ T cells from PBMCs. This chain uses TRBV20-1 with TRBJ2-1; 7 bases are a match to TRBD1. The receptor's source is a human donor in good health. CDR3 sequence: CSATPGQLQLVQFF. CDR3 bases: TGCAGTGCGACCCCGGGACAGCTACAACTCGTGCAGTTCTTC.